Below are 16 T cell receptor beta chains sequenced from a single sample in a study of blood T cells in healthy people across ages. PCR was performed a second time for about 7 to 12 cycles using a sample-barcoded 5' primer and a J-beta primer mix. TCRdb ran MiXCR on the 5' RACE reads and lists one entry per CDR3 protein. The table shows approximately 810,000 distinct CDR3 sequences, with about 28% occurring only once. Sequencing input: blood. The receptors were gathered from an elderly woman in good health.

The gene calls are TRBV5-4 and TRBJ2-4; D might be TRBD2 (6 bases). Trimming removed 1 base from V and 7 bases from J, with 12 bases in between. Per the germline V gene, CDR1 is SGHNT and CDR2 is YYREEE (reference sequence). This CDR3 spans 14 amino acids. The CDR3 DNA sequence: TGTGCCAGCAGCTTGAGACGGGGGAGTAACATTCAGTACTTC. Residues: CASSLRRGSNIQYF. The full variable domain, with the rest looked up from reference TRBV5-4 and TRBJ2-4, is ETGVTQSPTHLIKTRGQQVTLRCSSQSGHNTVSWYQQALGQGPQFIFQYYREEENGRGNFPPRFSGLQFPNYSSELNVNALELDDSALYLCASSLRRGSNIQYFGAGTRLSVL.

The chain employs TRBV10-3 and TRBJ2-5, with 9 bases identical to TRBD2. The tail of the sequence fits TRBJ2-1 better, so the J call may be wrong. Germline V CDR1 and CDR2: ENHRY, SYGVKD. This CDR3 region has 13 residues. The DNA of the CDR3 is TGTGCCATTGCTAGCGGGGCTCAAGAGACCCAGTTCTTC. Encoded protein: CAIASGAQETQFF.

In the case of this clonotype: Given a much more abundant clone one base away, this may be a read error. The CDR3 region is CTLAVGTDAQYF. In nucleotides, the CDR3 is TGCACCTTAGCTGTTGGCACAGATGCGCAGTATTTT. The chain uses TRBV20-1 and TRBJ2-3; D is unclear. Germline V gene data show CDR1 as DFQATT and CDR2 as SNEGSKA (reference sequence). This CDR3 spans 12 amino acids.

With regard to this clonotype: Sequence at one end of the junction differs from germline and may be a read error. The chain employs TRBV14 and TRBJ1-6; D is perhaps TRBD1 (5 bases). CDR3 length: 14 amino acids. Per the germline V gene, CDR1 is SGHDN and CDR2 is FVKESK. CDR3 sequence: CASSPTRGNSPIHF. The CDR3 DNA is TGTGCCAGCAGCCCTACGCGGGGGAATTCACCCATCCACTTT. The full variable domain, in which reference TRBV14 and TRBJ1-6 provide the parts outside the CDR3, is EAGVTQFPSHSVIEKGQTVTLRCDPISGHDNLYWYRRVMGKEIKFLLHFVKESKQDESGMPNNRFLAERTGGTYSTLKVQPAELEDSGVYFCASSPTRGNSPIHFGNGTRLTVT.

About this clonotype: Its ends do not fully match the called genes, so a read error is possible. This chain connects TRBV6-2 or TRBV6-3 to TRBJ2-1, with D perhaps being TRBD1 or TRBD2 (5 bases each). The CDR3 has 15 amino acids. Germline lookup yields CDR1 MNHEY and CDR2 SVGEGT. The CDR3, as DNA: TGTGCCAACAGTTACGGGGCCCCGATTGGGAAGACCCAGTTCTTC. It encodes CANSYGAPIGKTQFF.

Comment on this clonotype: Just one base apart from a much larger clone, this may be a read error. The gene calls are TRBV9 and TRBJ2-5; D remains unclear. The CDR3 runs 13 residues. Germline CDR1 is SGDLS and CDR2 is YYNGEE. CDR3 sequence: CAGSVLDQETQYF. CDR3 in DNA: TGTGCCGGCAGCGTATTGGACCAAGAGACCCAGTACTTC.

This clonotype was counted only a few times. The CDR3 nucleotides are TGCAGTGCTTCCGGGACAGCGATCGGGGAGCTGTTTTTT. This codes for CSASGTAIGELFF. V and J are TRBV29-1 and TRBJ2-2; 7 nucleotides match TRBD1. From germline, CDR1 is SQVTM and CDR2 ANQGSEA. The CDR3 spans 13 residues.

This clonotype came up many times. The chain combines TRBV12-3 or TRBV12-4 with TRBJ1-1; D might be TRBD1 (6 bases). Deletions cut 5 bases from V and 6 bases from J, with 13 bases between. The CDR3 runs to 13 residues. Here the CDR3 DNA reads TGTGCCAGCAGTCCGCTGGACAGATCTGAAGCTTTCTTT. Encoded protein: CASSPLDRSEAFF.

This clonotype appeared many times. This chain joins TRBV10-3 and TRBJ1-2, with 7 bases that match TRBD1. The CDR3 consists of 15 residues. The ends lost 4 bases at V and 7 bases at J; junction bases unmatched: 12. Per the germline V gene, CDR1 is ENHRY and CDR2 is SYGVKD. The CDR3 here is CAISGAIGTVGGYTF. CDR3 sequence (DNA): TGTGCCATCAGTGGGGCGATCGGGACAGTCGGTGGCTACACCTTC.

This clonotype was seen at least ten times. The chain has TRBV20-1 and TRBJ1-2; 7 bases match TRBD1. The CDR3 has 14 amino acids. Trimming cost V 5 bases and J 0 bases; bases outside gene matches: 6. Germline V lookup: CDR1 DFQATT, CDR2 SNEGSKA (reference sequence). This CDR3 is CSASDRVANYGYTF. The CDR3 DNA reads TGCAGTGCTTCTGACAGGGTAGCTAACTATGGCTACACCTTC.

This chain uses TRBV20-1 with TRBJ1-1; 7 positions agree with TRBD1. Trimming at V came to 2 bases and at J to 0 bases, leaving 15 bases not matched to a gene. CDR1 DFQATT and CDR2 SNEGSKA come from the germline V gene (reference sequence). CDR3 length: 18 amino acids. The CDR3 loop is CSARSRTGRSRMNTEAFF. The CDR3 DNA reads TGCAGTGCTAGAAGTCGGACAGGACGGTCTCGGATGAACACTGAAGCTTTCTTT.

This clonotype was seen repeatedly, ten times or more. The chain has TRBV7-2 and TRBJ2-5; 7 positions agree with TRBD2. This CDR3 is 16 amino acids long. The J segment lost 1 base and the V segment lost 3 bases, leaving 8 bases of the junction unmatched. From germline, CDR1 is SGHTA and CDR2 FQGNSA. In nucleotides, the CDR3 is TGTGCCAGCAGCTTGGGCGGGGGACCCTTCCAAGAGACCCAGTACTTC. This sequence encodes CASSLGGGPFQETQYF.

This rearrangement joins TRBV6-1 to TRBJ2-1; no definite D call. Trimming took off 6 bases at V and 1 base at J, with 16 bases between the two ends. The CDR3 runs to 16 residues. Germline CDR1 reads MNHNS; CDR2 reads SASEGT. This CDR3 reads CASSATRAASYNEQFF. CDR3 DNA sequence: TGTGCCAGCAGCGCGACGCGCGCGGCTTCCTACAATGAGCAGTTCTTC.

Details on this clonotype: This may be a read error: a much more frequent sequence differs by one nucleotide. The chain recombines TRBV10-3 with TRBJ1-1; possibly TRBD1 for D (6 bases). The germline CDR1 and CDR2 sequences are ENHRY and SYGVKD. Trimming left V 11 bases short and J 1 base short, with 17 bases between. The length of the CDR3 is 14 residues. The CDR3 region has the DNA TGTGCCGTCACGGATATACAGGGGAACACTGAAGCTTTCTTT. Protein: CAVTDIQGNTEAFF.

This clonotype was recorded a few times. The CDR3 here is CASSPSADLNTEAFF. CDR3 DNA sequence: TGTGCCAGCTCACCGTCAGCAGATCTGAACACTGAAGCTTTCTTT. V gene TRBV18 combines with J gene TRBJ1-1; D remains ambiguous. V lost 3 bases and J 0 bases, leaving 11 bases between the germline ends. CDR1 is KGHSH and CDR2 is LQKENI in the germline V gene. The CDR3 is 15 amino acids.

J is TRBJ1-4 and V is TRBV5-1; weak D call: TRBD1 (5 bases). The length of the CDR3 is 14 residues. Germline CDR1 and CDR2: SGHRS and YFSETQ. Trimming cost V 0 bases and J 4 bases, with 7 bases left between them. For the CDR3, the DNA is TGCGCCAGCAGCTTGGGGGGGATTAATGAAAAACTGTTTTTT. Translated: CASSLGGINEKLFF.